This is a list of T cell receptor beta chains from one sample in a study of cytomegalovirus exposure and HLA in healthy donors. Sequencing was performed with immunoSEQ multiplex PCR; in TCRdb, only in-frame clones are kept and a portion is missing. The sample lists around 67,000 clones, roughly 75% occurring once. The specimen sequenced was PBMCs. These receptors were collected from a woman in her 30s in good health and CMV-seropositive. Each CDR3 is given without its conserved first and last residue. Expanded clones get a size class; other rows say once, few or many, or leave the size out.

cdr3_aa: ASSGGEWEKLF
clone_size: few
v_call: TRBV6-6

cdr3_aa: ASSLEFGGRPYEQY
clone_size: .
v_call: TRBV5-8

cdr3_aa: ASSLGPSGGGDTQY
clone_size: .
v_call: TRBV7-6

cdr3_aa: ATSSGSEGKTQY
clone_size: .
v_call: TRBV6-1

cdr3_aa: ASSSGLAGYEQY
clone_size: .
v_call: TRBV9

cdr3_aa: ASRPARADVLT
clone_size: .
v_call: TRBV2

cdr3_aa: ASSPIGASWSYNEQF
clone_size: .
v_call: TRBV7-2

cdr3_aa: ASKLAGGDNEQF
clone_size: few
v_call: TRBV6-5

cdr3_aa: ASSSRVRDNEQF
clone_size: .
v_call: TRBV19

cdr3_aa: ASSLGLAGVNEQF
clone_size: .
v_call: TRBV28

cdr3_aa: ASSPLSGSSYNEQF
clone_size: once
v_call: TRBV4-1

cdr3_aa: ASSYRGQNTEAF
clone_size: .
v_call: TRBV6-5

cdr3_aa: ASSPGLGAPNTGELF
clone_size: once
v_call: TRBV5-1